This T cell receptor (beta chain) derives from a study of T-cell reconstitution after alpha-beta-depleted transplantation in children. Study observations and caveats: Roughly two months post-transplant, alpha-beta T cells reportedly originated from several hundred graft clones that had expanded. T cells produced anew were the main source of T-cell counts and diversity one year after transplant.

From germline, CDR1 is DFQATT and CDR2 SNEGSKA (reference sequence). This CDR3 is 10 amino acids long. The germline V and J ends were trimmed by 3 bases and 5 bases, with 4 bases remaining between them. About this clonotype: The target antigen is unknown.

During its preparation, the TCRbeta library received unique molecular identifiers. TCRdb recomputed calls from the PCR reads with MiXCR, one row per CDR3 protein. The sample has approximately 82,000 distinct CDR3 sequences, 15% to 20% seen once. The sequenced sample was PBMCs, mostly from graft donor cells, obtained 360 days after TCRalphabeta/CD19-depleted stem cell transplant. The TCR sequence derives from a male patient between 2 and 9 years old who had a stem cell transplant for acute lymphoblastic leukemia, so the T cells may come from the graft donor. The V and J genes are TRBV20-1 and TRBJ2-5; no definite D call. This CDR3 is CSASLETQYF. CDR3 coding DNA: TGCAGTGCTAGTTTGGAGACCCAGTACTTC.